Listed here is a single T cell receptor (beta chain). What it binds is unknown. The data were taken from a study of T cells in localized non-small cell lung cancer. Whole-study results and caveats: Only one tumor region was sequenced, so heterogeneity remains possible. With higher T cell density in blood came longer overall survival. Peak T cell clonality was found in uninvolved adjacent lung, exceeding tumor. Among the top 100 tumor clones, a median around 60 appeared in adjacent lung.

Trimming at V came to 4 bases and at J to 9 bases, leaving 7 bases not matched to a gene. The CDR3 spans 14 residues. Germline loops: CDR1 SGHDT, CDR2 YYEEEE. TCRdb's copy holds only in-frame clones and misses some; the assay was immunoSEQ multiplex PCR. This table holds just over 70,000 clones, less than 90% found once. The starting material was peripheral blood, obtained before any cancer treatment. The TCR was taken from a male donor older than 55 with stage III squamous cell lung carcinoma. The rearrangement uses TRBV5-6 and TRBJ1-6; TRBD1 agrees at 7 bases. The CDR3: CASSGRDSGSPLHF. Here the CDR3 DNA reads TGTGCCAGCAGCGGGAGGGACAGCGGTTCACCCCTCCACTTT. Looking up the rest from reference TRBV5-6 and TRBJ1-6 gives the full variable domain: DAGVTQSPTHLIKTRGQQVTLRCSPKSGHDTVSWYQQALGQGPQFIFQYYEEEERQRGNFPDRFSGHQFPNYSSELNVNALLLGDSALYLCASSGRDSGSPLHFGNGTRLTVT.